The present T cell receptor (beta chain) was sequenced within a study of prognosis after radiotherapy for stage I lung cancer. At the level of the study: Patients with newly diagnosed primary stage I lung tumors numbered 11 to 15, with a few others having oligometastatic NSCLC after surgical resection of the primary tumor. The study recorded squamous cell carcinoma in roughly seven patients and adenocarcinoma in approximately twelve. Points from the study as a whole: Gene usage, both TRBV and TRBJ, reportedly differed between patients with metastases and patients without them.

The CDR3 consists of 18 residues. Germline values: CDR1 SEHNR, CDR2 FQNEAQ (reference sequence). After removal of 3 bases from V and 4 bases from J, the junction contained 14 bases not matched to a gene. Genomic DNA yielded TCR beta CDR3, amplified by two-round multiplex PCR. Primers specific to each TRBV and TRBJ gene drove first-round PCR. TCRdb re-derived calls from the multiplex PCR reads in MiXCR, one entry per CDR3 protein. Of tens of thousands of distinct CDR3 sequences in the sample, around 32% were seen once. About this clonotype: What it recognizes is unknown. This could be a read error, since a much larger clone is one nucleotide away.

Sequences were derived from PBMCs, sampled before or after stereotactic body radiation therapy (not recorded which). The source is a donor of 50 years or more with non-small cell lung cancer. The rearrangement joins TRBV7-9 to TRBJ2-5; 10 nucleotides match TRBD2. CDR3 sequence reads: CASSFTGTSVGAGETQYF. CDR3 DNA: TGTGCCAGCAGCTTCACCGGGACTAGCGTGGGGGCGGGAGAGACCCAGTACTTC.